The 4 T cell receptor beta chains below come from one sample, sequenced in a study of glioma-infiltrating T cells. TCR alpha and beta CDR3 regions were amplified from RNA using iRepertoire nested multiplex PCR. TCRdb processed the multiplex PCR reads anew with MiXCR; each CDR3 protein has one entry. The profile shows some 150,000 distinct CDR3 sequences, more than 35% of them singletons. The sample was glioma tissue, nonneoplastic brain tissue, or PBMCs (not recorded which). The receptors come from a human donor with low-grade glioma or glioblastoma, undergoing nonglioma brain surgery, or in good health (not recorded which).

This clonotype appeared many times. The chain is built from TRBV20-1 and TRBJ2-1; D ambiguous. This CDR3 has 15 amino acids. The germline V gene encodes CDR1 DFQATT and CDR2 SNEGSKA (reference sequence). Trimming removed 5 bases at V and 2 bases at J, with 16 bases between. Here the CDR3 reads CSAFPGGLTYNEQFF. As DNA, the CDR3 is TGCAGTGCTTTCCCCGGCGGATTAACCTACAATGAGCAGTTCTTC.

This clonotype was counted ten times or more. The chain uses TRBV14 and TRBJ2-7; TRBD1 might be the D (5 bases). CDR1 and CDR2 from the germline V gene are SGHDN and FVKESK. The CDR3 runs 15 residues. V was clipped by 0 bases and J by 3 bases, with 12 bases between them. The CDR3 is CASSQESGSGYEQYF. CDR3 in DNA: TGTGCCAGCAGCCAAGAATCAGGGTCTGGCTACGAGCAGTACTTC.

This clonotype has a handful of counts. This sequence joins TRBV6-1 and TRBJ2-2; D is unclear. The CDR3 extends over 13 amino acids. Looked up from germline, CDR1 is MNHNS and CDR2 is SASEGT. Trimming shortened V by 4 bases and J by 4 bases, and 7 bases separated the two germline ends. The CDR3 reads CASSGLGTGELFF. The CDR3 DNA is TGTGCCAGCAGTGGGCTGGGCACCGGGGAGCTGTTTTTT.

This clonotype was seen at least ten times. The V call is TRBV20-1, the J call TRBJ1-2; no firm D call. Per the germline V gene, CDR1 is DFQATT and CDR2 is SNEGSKA (reference sequence). This CDR3 is 14 amino acids long. Trimming took 0 bases from V and 3 from J, leaving 11 bases between them. Here the CDR3 DNA reads TGCAGTGCTAGAGATGTGAGCCGGGACTATGGCTACACCTTC. Encoded protein: CSARDVSRDYGYTF.